These 28 T cell receptor beta chains originate from one sample sequenced in a study of T-cell reconstitution after alpha-beta-depleted transplantation in children. Unique molecular identifiers featured in how the TCRbeta library was prepared. Each CDR3 protein is one row after TCRdb ran MiXCR on the PCR reads. The sample has 330,000 or so distinct CDR3 sequences, approximately 10% seen once. This specimen consisted of PBMCs from the stem cell graft donor, obtained from the stem cell graft. The receptor set was obtained from a human donor who donated a stem cell graft to a child with acute lymphoblastic leukemia.

This clonotype came up a few times. The rearrangement joins TRBV6-2 or TRBV6-3 to TRBJ2-5; maybe TRBD2 (5 bases). Trimming shortened V by 6 bases and J by 5 bases, and 19 bases separated the two germline ends. This CDR3 comprises 15 residues. Germline V lookup: CDR1 MNHEY, CDR2 SVGEGT. DNA for the CDR3: TGTGCCAGCAGCAAAACTAGTAAGGTTTCGGAGACCCAGTACTTC. It specifies CASSKTSKVSETQYF.

This clonotype showed up many times. The V gene is TRBV5-1, the J gene TRBJ2-7, with D hard to call. Trimming took off 0 bases at V and 4 bases at J, with 5 bases between the two ends. The CDR3 consists of 12 residues. The germline CDR1 and CDR2 sequences are SGHRS and YFSETQ. The CDR3 region has the DNA TGCGCCAGCAGCTTGGGACGGTACGAGCAGTACTTC. Amino acid sequence: CASSLGRYEQYF. Variable domain in full (rest from reference TRBV5-1 and TRBJ2-7): KAGVTQTPRYLIKTRGQQVTLSCSPISGHRSVSWYQQTPGQGLQFLFEYFSETQRNKGNFPGRFSGRQFSNSRSEMNVSTLELGDSALYLCASSLGRYEQYFGPGTRLTVT.

The chain couples TRBV20-1 to TRBJ2-3; D may be TRBD2 (5 bases). Germline V gene lookup returns CDR1 DFQATT and CDR2 SNEGSKA (reference sequence). Trimming took 3 bases from V and 0 from J, leaving 10 bases between them. CDR3 size: 14 residues. As DNA, the CDR3 is TGCAGTGCTAGGCCAGCGGACAGCACAGATACGCAGTATTTT. Translated: CSARPADSTDTQYF.

This clonotype has at least ten counts. The chain is built from TRBV20-1 and TRBJ2-5; D is possibly TRBD1 (8 bases). Deletions cut 6 bases from V and 7 bases from J, with 21 bases between. The CDR3 is 14 residues long. Germline values: CDR1 DFQATT, CDR2 SNEGSKA (reference sequence). The CDR3 DNA sequence: TGCAGTGCCGAACTTAGACAGGGGAGGGGGACCCAGTACTTC. This gives the protein CSAELRQGRGTQYF.

This clonotype has ten or more counts. The chain links TRBV7-3 to TRBJ2-3, with 12 nucleotides matching TRBD2. This CDR3 has 16 residues. The V gene end was trimmed by 5 bases and the J gene end by 4 bases; junction bases not matched to a gene: 7. Germline lookup yields CDR1 SGHTA and CDR2 FQGTGA. Written as DNA, the CDR3 is TGTGCCAGCAGCCCCCTAGCGGGAGGGAGTCCAGATACGCAGTATTTT. Amino acids: CASSPLAGGSPDTQYF. Full variable domain (outside the CDR3, taken from reference TRBV7-3 and TRBJ2-3): GAGVSQTPSNKVTEKGKYVELRCDPISGHTALYWYRQSLGQGPEFLIYFQGTGAADDSGLPNDRFFAVRPEGSVSTLKIQRTERGDSAVYLCASSPLAGGSPDTQYFGPGTRLTVL.

The chain links TRBV20-1 to TRBJ2-1; D may be TRBD1 (6 bases). There are 21 residues in the CDR3. Looked up from germline, CDR1 is DFQATT and CDR2 is SNEGSKA (reference sequence). Trimming stripped 2 bases from V and 0 bases from J, with 29 bases between. Here the CDR3 DNA reads TGCAGTGCTAGACCCGCGTTCGGATGGGGGCTCTCAACCGACTCCTACAATGAGCAGTTCTTC. This sequence encodes CSARPAFGWGLSTDSYNEQFF.

The table lists this clonotype with a few counts. This chain connects TRBV28 to TRBJ2-1; 11 bases map to TRBD2. Germline V gene data show CDR1 as MDHEN and CDR2 as SYDVKM. With V trimmed by 3 bases and J by 1 base, 2 bases remained unmatched. This CDR3 spans 16 amino acids. The CDR3 loop reads CASSLRLAGSYNEQFF. The CDR3 DNA sequence: TGTGCCAGCAGTTTGCGACTAGCGGGGTCCTACAATGAGCAGTTCTTC.

The V gene is TRBV3-1, the J gene TRBJ1-6; D not certain. The V gene's germline CDR1 is LGHDT and CDR2 YNNKEL (reference sequence). This CDR3 has 13 amino acids. V shed 1 base and J shed 9 bases, with 7 bases lying between them. CDR3 loop: CASSQVRISPLHF. CDR3 nucleotide sequence: TGTGCCAGCAGCCAAGTCCGAATTTCACCCCTCCACTTT. The whole variable domain, filled in from reference TRBV3-1 and TRBJ1-6, reads DTAVSQTPKYLVTQMGNDKSIKCEQNLGHDTMYWYKQDSKKFLKIMFSYNNKELIINETVPNRFSPKSPDKAHLNLHINSLELGDSAVYFCASSQVRISPLHFGNGTRLTVT.

This clonotype was counted many times. J is TRBJ2-7 and V is TRBV7-2; a possible D gene is TRBD1 (8 bases). CDR1 and CDR2 (germline): SGHTA, FQGNSA. This CDR3 has 15 residues. Trimming removed 5 bases at V and 4 bases at J, with 18 bases between. CDR3 amino acids: CASSPTGGEIYEQYF. CDR3 in DNA: TGTGCCAGCAGCCCCACAGGGGGGGAGATATACGAGCAGTACTTC.

CDR3: CASTYARTGTSTDTQYF. For the CDR3, the DNA is TGTGCCAGCACCTACGCCCGGACAGGTACTAGCACAGATACGCAGTATTTT. The V gene is TRBV6-1, the J gene TRBJ2-3; 7 nucleotides align to TRBD1. Germline-derived CDR1 and CDR2 are MNHNS and SASEGT. CDR3 length equals 17 residues. The V gene end was trimmed by 7 bases and the J gene end by 0 bases; junction bases not matched to a gene: 13.

The chain recombines TRBV7-3 with TRBJ2-1, with 9 bases identical to TRBD2. The CDR3 extends over 15 amino acids. The V segment lost 2 bases and the J segment 9 bases; nucleotides outside the gene matches: 8. CDR1 and CDR2 (germline): SGHTA, FQGTGA. CDR3 bases: TGTGCCAGCAGCTTAGAGGGACTAGCTTCAAGTGAGCAGTTCTTC. It translates to CASSLEGLASSEQFF.

DNA for the CDR3: TGTGCCAGCAGTGAAGGGACAGGGGAGGCAGACGAGCAGTACTTC. Protein: CASSEGTGEADEQYF. The chain uses TRBV6-1 and TRBJ2-7; 9 positions agree with TRBD1. In germline, CDR1 is MNHNS, CDR2 SASEGT. Unmatched junction bases numbered 6, after V lost 1 base and J lost 5 bases. CDR3 length equals 15 residues.

This clonotype has just a few counts. V is TRBV7-9 and J is TRBJ2-6; D unresolved. Trimming removed 1 base from V and 0 bases from J, with 10 bases in between. The CDR3 is made up of 17 amino acids. Per the germline V gene, CDR1 is SEHNR and CDR2 is FQNEAQ (reference sequence). The CDR3 coding sequence is TGTGCCAGCAGCTTAGTAAGAGGTTACTCTGGGGCCAACGTCCTGACTTTC. Protein sequence: CASSLVRGYSGANVLTF.

The V call is TRBV20-1, the J call TRBJ1-2; 10 bases are shared with TRBD1. CDR1 is DFQATT, CDR2 SNEGSKA, per germline (reference sequence). With V trimmed by 0 bases and J by 5 bases, 9 bases remained unmatched. This CDR3 contains 16 residues. CDR3 coding DNA: TGCAGTGCTAGAGACGCAACCGGGACAGGGGCTTATGGCTACACCTTC. Residues: CSARDATGTGAYGYTF.

This chain connects TRBV7-2 to TRBJ2-5, with 8 bases fitting TRBD2. This CDR3 is 15 amino acids long. V dropped 5 bases and J dropped 5; count of bases not matched to a gene: 10. Germline-derived CDR1 and CDR2 are SGHTA and FQGNSA. CDR3 DNA: TGTGCCAGCAGCGCTAGTAGCGGGATGTTCGAGACCCAGTACTTC. Translating it yields CASSASSGMFETQYF.

This clonotype was picked up a small number of times. The chain links TRBV7-2 to TRBJ2-7; D is unclear. The germline CDR1 and CDR2 sequences are SGHTA and FQGNSA. The ends were cut back, 1 base at V and 5 bases at J, with 15 bases in the middle. The CDR3 covers 15 residues. The CDR3 here is CASSLGARDTHEQYF. CDR3 DNA sequence: TGTGCCAGCAGCTTAGGCGCGCGTGACACCCACGAGCAGTACTTC.

The chain links TRBV4-1 to TRBJ1-1, with a possible D match to TRBD1 (5 bases). CDR1 and CDR2 from the germline V gene are MGHRA and YSYEKL. Trimming shortened V by 6 bases and J by 5 bases, and 22 bases separated the two germline ends. The CDR3 loop spans 16 amino acids. The CDR3 is CASRRLPGGVRTEAFF. In DNA form, the CDR3 reads TGCGCCAGCAGGAGATTGCCGGGGGGGGTACGGACTGAAGCTTTCTTT.

This clonotype was seen repeatedly, ten times or more. The chain combines TRBV7-9 with TRBJ2-5; D gene unclear. Germline V CDR1 and CDR2: SEHNR, FQNEAQ (reference sequence). The length of the CDR3 is 13 residues. The V and J ends lost 0 bases and 4 bases respectively, with 6 bases between them. The CDR3 sequence: CASSLASGETQYF. The CDR3 DNA follows: TGTGCCAGCAGCTTAGCTTCGGGAGAGACCCAGTACTTC.

In its sample, this clonotype was seen many times. V gene TRBV12-3 or TRBV12-4 combines with J gene TRBJ2-1; TRBD2 matches 8 bases. The CDR3 consists of 15 residues. The V gene end was trimmed by 3 bases and the J gene end by 9 bases; junction bases not matched to a gene: 10. As DNA, the CDR3 is TGTGCCAGCAGTTTGTTGGCGGGGGGAACAACTGAGCAGTTCTTC. Protein sequence: CASSLLAGGTTEQFF.

This clonotype has a count of ten or more. The CDR3 DNA reads TGTGCCAGCAGTGTCAGCGGGAGCGAGGGCAATGAGCAGTTCTTC. Translation gives CASSVSGSEGNEQFF. The V and J genes are TRBV9 and TRBJ2-1; 8 nucleotides match TRBD2. Unmatched junction bases numbered 10, after V lost 5 bases and J lost 6 bases. The CDR3 is 15 residues long. The V gene's germline CDR1 is SGDLS and CDR2 YYNGEE.

This clonotype showed up just a few times. The chain links TRBV5-1 to TRBJ1-1, with D uncertain. The CDR3 is 15 amino acids. The V gene's germline CDR1 is SGHRS and CDR2 YFSETQ. The V end lost 4 bases, the J end lost 1 base, and 14 bases lay between the germline ends. The CDR3 region has the DNA TGCGCCAGCAGCATAACCACGGGTGGGAACACTGAAGCTTTCTTT. This translates into CASSITTGGNTEAFF. Drawing the rest from reference TRBV5-1 and TRBJ1-1, the complete variable domain is KAGVTQTPRYLIKTRGQQVTLSCSPISGHRSVSWYQQTPGQGLQFLFEYFSETQRNKGNFPGRFSGRQFSNSRSEMNVSTLELGDSALYLCASSITTGGNTEAFFGQGTRLTVV.

This clonotype was counted a few times. The chain is built from TRBV7-2 and TRBJ2-7; D is uncertain. The CDR3 runs 12 residues. Between the trimmed V and J ends, which lost 5 bases and 7 bases, there was a span of 12 bases. Germline CDR1 reads SGHTA; CDR2 reads FQGNSA. The CDR3 nucleotides are TGTGCCAGCAGCGTCTGGGGTAGTGAGCAGTACTTC. Amino acids: CASSVWGSEQYF.

As concerns this clonotype: One end of the junction varies from germline; a read error may be responsible. This rearrangement joins TRBV15 to TRBJ2-1; D unclear. The CDR3 is 15 residues long. Germline V gene sequence: CDR1 LNHNV, CDR2 YYDKDF (reference sequence). CDR3 bases: TGTGCCACCAGGAGAGGTGGCCTCCGGGACAATGAGCAGTTCTTC. Residues: CATRRGGLRDNEQFF.

The chain joins TRBV7-8 to TRBJ2-7; the match to TRBD2 covers 10 bases. Germline assignment: CDR1 SGHVS and CDR2 FQNEAQ. J gave up 3 bases and V 1 base, and 12 bases lay outside the gene matches. CDR3 length equals 18 residues. This CDR3 is CASSLELAGSISLYEQYF. CDR3 bases: TGTGCCAGCAGCTTAGAACTAGCGGGATCAATTTCGCTCTACGAGCAGTACTTC.

The genes are TRBV6-2 or TRBV6-3 and TRBJ1-2; D is unclear. There are 15 residues in the CDR3. V lost 5 bases and J 0 bases, leaving 13 bases between the germline ends. Germline-derived CDR1 and CDR2 are MNHEY and SVGEGT. Here the CDR3 DNA reads TGTGCCAGCAGTGACCCCGGGCCGGCTAACTATGGCTACACCTTC. Its translation: CASSDPGPANYGYTF.

The rearrangement uses TRBV24-1 and TRBJ2-7; tentatively, D is TRBD2 (5 bases). Trimming shortened V by 6 bases and J by 1 base, and 12 bases separated the two germline ends. The CDR3 spans 14 residues. Germline assignment: CDR1 KGHDR and CDR2 SFDVKD. Here the CDR3 reads CATSRPGYSYEQYF. The DNA for the CDR3 is TGTGCCACCAGTCGTCCGGGGTATTCCTACGAGCAGTACTTC.

The chain recombines TRBV4-1 with TRBJ2-1; 8 nucleotides match TRBD2. CDR3 length: 16 residues. CDR1 and CDR2 (germline): MGHRA, YSYEKL. V lost 4 bases, J lost 3 bases, and 8 bases stayed unmatched. The CDR3 loop is CASSRAPGLDYNEQFF. The DNA of the CDR3 is TGCGCCAGCAGCCGCGCGCCGGGACTAGACTACAATGAGCAGTTCTTC.

To note about this clonotype: A clone one base away is much larger, so this may be a read error. The J gene is TRBJ1-1, the V gene TRBV7-8; a weak D match, TRBD1 (6 bases). CDR1 SGHVS and CDR2 FQNEAQ come from the germline V gene. The length of the CDR3 is 13 residues. Written as DNA, the CDR3 is TGTGCCAGCAGCACCGTAGGGGACACTGAATCTTTCTTT. This codes for CASSTVGDTESFF.